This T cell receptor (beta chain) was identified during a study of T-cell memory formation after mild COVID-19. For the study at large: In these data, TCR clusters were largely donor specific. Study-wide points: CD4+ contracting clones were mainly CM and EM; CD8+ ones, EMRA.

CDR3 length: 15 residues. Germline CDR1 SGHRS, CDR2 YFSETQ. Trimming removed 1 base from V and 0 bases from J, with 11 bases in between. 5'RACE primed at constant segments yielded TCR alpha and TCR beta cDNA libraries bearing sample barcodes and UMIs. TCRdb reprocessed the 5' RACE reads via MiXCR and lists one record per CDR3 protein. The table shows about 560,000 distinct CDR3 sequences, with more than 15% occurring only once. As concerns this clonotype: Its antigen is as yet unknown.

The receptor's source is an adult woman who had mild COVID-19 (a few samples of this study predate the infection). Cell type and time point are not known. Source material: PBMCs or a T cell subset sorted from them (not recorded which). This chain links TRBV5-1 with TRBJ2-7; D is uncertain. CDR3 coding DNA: TGCGCCAGCAGCTTGTCGCCAACGAGCTCCTACGAGCAGTACTTC. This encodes CASSLSPTSSYEQYF. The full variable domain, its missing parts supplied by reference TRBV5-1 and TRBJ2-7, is KAGVTQTPRYLIKTRGQQVTLSCSPISGHRSVSWYQQTPGQGLQFLFEYFSETQRNKGNFPGRFSGRQFSNSRSEMNVSTLELGDSALYLCASSLSPTSSYEQYFGPGTRLTVT.